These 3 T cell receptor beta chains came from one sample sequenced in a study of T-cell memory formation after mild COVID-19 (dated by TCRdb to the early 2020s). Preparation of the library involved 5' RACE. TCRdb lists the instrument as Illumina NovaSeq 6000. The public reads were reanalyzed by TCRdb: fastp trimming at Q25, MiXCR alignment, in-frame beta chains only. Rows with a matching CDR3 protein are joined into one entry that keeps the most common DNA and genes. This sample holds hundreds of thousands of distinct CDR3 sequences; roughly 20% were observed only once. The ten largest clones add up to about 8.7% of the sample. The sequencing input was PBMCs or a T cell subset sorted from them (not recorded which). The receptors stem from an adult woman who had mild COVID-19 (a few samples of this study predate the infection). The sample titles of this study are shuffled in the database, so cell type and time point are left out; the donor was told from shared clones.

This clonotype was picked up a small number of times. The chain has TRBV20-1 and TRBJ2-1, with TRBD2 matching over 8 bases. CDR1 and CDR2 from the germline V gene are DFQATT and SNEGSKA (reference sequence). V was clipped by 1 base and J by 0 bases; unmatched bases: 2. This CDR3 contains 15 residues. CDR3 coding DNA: TGCAGTGCTAGAGTCAGCGGGAGCTCCTACAATGAGCAGTTCTTC. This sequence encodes CSARVSGSSYNEQFF.

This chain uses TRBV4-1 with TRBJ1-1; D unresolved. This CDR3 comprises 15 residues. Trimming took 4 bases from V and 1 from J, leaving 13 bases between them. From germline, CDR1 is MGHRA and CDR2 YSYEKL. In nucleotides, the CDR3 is TGCGCCAGCAGCCTGCCTAGGGCTGGGAACACTGAAGCTTTCTTT. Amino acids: CASSLPRAGNTEAFF.

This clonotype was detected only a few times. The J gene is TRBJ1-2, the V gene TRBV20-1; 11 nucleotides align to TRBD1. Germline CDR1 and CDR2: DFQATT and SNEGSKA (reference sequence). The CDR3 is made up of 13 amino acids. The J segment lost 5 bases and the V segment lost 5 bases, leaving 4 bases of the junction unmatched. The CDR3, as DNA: TGCAGTGCTTGGGACAGGGGGATGTATGGCTACACCTTC. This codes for CSAWDRGMYGYTF.